The 25 T cell receptor beta chains listed next were all sequenced from one sample in a study of CD8 T cells in ankylosing spondylitis. Regarding the study as a whole: A TCR beta motif made of several highly homologous variants seemed typical of ankylosing spondylitis blood.

These receptors' antigens are unknown. TCRdb reprocessed the 5' RACE reads with MiXCR, giving one entry per CDR3 protein. Among hundreds of thousands of distinct CDR3 sequences, 12% were seen once, and the ten largest hold about 0.49%. The sequencing sample was made of blood, either unsorted or a sorted T cell fraction (not recorded which). Every receptor here comes from a male donor with ankylosing spondylitis.

This clonotype came up a few times. The chain employs TRBV20-1 and TRBJ2-1; 8 positions agree with TRBD1. The CDR3 loop spans 12 amino acids. Germline CDR1 and CDR2: DFQATT and SNEGSKA (reference sequence). Trimming at V came to 6 bases and at J to 9 bases, leaving 7 bases not matched to a gene. As DNA, the CDR3 is TGCAGTGCGTCAGGGGGCCGGGGTGAGCAGTTCTTC. This sequence encodes CSASGGRGEQFF.

This clonotype was recorded a few times. V is TRBV4-2 and J is TRBJ2-2; D possibly corresponds to TRBD2 (5 bases). The germline gives CDR1 LGHNA, CDR2 YNFKEQ. The V and J ends lost 1 base and 4 bases respectively, with 16 bases between them. This CDR3 has 17 residues. CDR3 in amino acids: CASSQAYGLARTGELFF. In nucleotides, the CDR3 is TGTGCCAGCAGCCAAGCATACGGTCTAGCTCGCACCGGGGAGCTGTTTTTT.

The chain recombines TRBV20-1 with TRBJ2-5; 7 positions match TRBD2. This CDR3 region has 14 residues. J gave up 0 bases and V 6 bases, and 7 bases lay outside the gene matches. The germline CDR1 and CDR2 sequences are DFQATT and SNEGSKA (reference sequence). DNA for the CDR3: TGCAGTGCACCTGAGCGGGGTTACCAAGAGACCCAGTACTTC. The encoded protein is CSAPERGYQETQYF.

This clonotype was detected once. The CDR3 sequence is CASMRNSGANVLTF. In DNA form, the CDR3 reads TGTGCCAGCATGCGGAACTCTGGGGCCAACGTCCTGACTTTC. The chain recombines TRBV5-6 with TRBJ2-6; D not resolved. Germline CDR1 and CDR2: SGHDT and YYEEEE. Trimming stripped 6 bases from V and 0 bases from J, with 7 bases between. CDR3 length: 14 amino acids.

V usage is TRBV18 and J usage is TRBJ2-7; D ambiguous. Germline V gene sequence: CDR1 KGHSH, CDR2 LQKENI. V was cut by 0 bases and J by 3 bases, with 12 bases left in between. This CDR3 spans 15 amino acids. CDR3 nucleotide sequence: TGTGCCAGCTCACCACCGCAGTACCAGAACTACGAGCAGTACTTC. Translated, it gives CASSPPQYQNYEQYF. Filled out from reference TRBV18 and TRBJ2-7, the complete variable domain reads NAGVMQNPRHLVRRRGQEARLRCSPMKGHSHVYWYRQLPEEGLKFMVYLQKENIIDESGMPKERFSAEFPKEGPSILRIQQVVRGDSAAYFCASSPPQYQNYEQYFGPGTRLTVT.

The table lists this clonotype with a few counts. The chain is built from TRBV20-1 and TRBJ2-7; D ambiguous. The V end lost 6 bases, the J end lost 2 bases, and 20 bases lay between the germline ends. Germline loops: CDR1 DFQATT, CDR2 SNEGSKA (reference sequence). The CDR3 totals 15 residues. In DNA form, the CDR3 reads TGCAGTGCCCGAATCGGGCGTTACGAAGCCTACGAGCAGTACTTC. As protein: CSARIGRYEAYEQYF.

This clonotype showed up just a few times. The chain uses TRBV2 and TRBJ2-3; the D is unclear. Germline values: CDR1 SNHLY, CDR2 FYNNEI. The V end lost 3 bases, the J end lost 1 base, and 8 bases lay between the germline ends. The CDR3 loop spans 14 amino acids. The CDR3 loop reads CASSEGIGTDTQYF. CDR3 in DNA: TGTGCCAGCAGTGAGGGGATCGGCACAGATACGCAGTATTTT.

The genes are TRBV20-1 and TRBJ2-1; 7 nucleotides align to TRBD2. The CDR3 loop spans 14 amino acids. Trimming removed 2 bases from V and 7 bases from J; junction bases left unmatched: 8. Germline V gives CDR1 DFQATT, CDR2 SNEGSKA (reference sequence). CDR3 in DNA: TGCAGTGCTAGACCAGCGGGGCTTGGTAATGAGCAGTTCTTC. As protein: CSARPAGLGNEQFF.

This clonotype was seen repeatedly, ten times or more. The genes are TRBV5-5 and TRBJ1-2; D is unresolved. CDR1 is SGHKS and CDR2 is YYEKEE in the germline V gene (reference sequence). V gave up 1 base and J gave up 4 bases, with 5 bases separating them. CDR3 length equals 12 residues. CDR3 coding DNA: TGTGCCAGCAGCTTGAATATCTATGGCTACACCTTC. Translating gives CASSLNIYGYTF. Full variable domain (missing parts from reference TRBV5-5 and TRBJ1-2): DAGVTQSPTHLIKTRGQQVTLRCSPISGHKSVSWYQQVLGQGPQFIFQYYEKEERGRGNFPDRFSARQFPNYSSELNVNALLLGDSALYLCASSLNIYGYTFGSGTRLTVV.

This chain connects TRBV20-1 to TRBJ2-1; D unclear. Germline V gene sequence: CDR1 DFQATT, CDR2 SNEGSKA (reference sequence). The V end lost 1 base, the J end lost 4 bases, and 17 bases lay between the germline ends. This CDR3 contains 16 residues. DNA for the CDR3: TGCAGTGCTAGAGGCCAGGCCAATACTTATTACAATGAGCAGTTCTTC. This codes for CSARGQANTYYNEQFF.

This clonotype came up a few times. The genes are TRBV6-5 and TRBJ1-5; tentative D call: TRBD1 (6 bases). Trimming left V 4 bases short and J 2 bases short, with 18 bases between. The CDR3 is 17 amino acids. Germline V gene data show CDR1 as MNHEY and CDR2 as SVGAGI. CDR3 nucleotides: TGTGCCAGCAGTTCTATACCCCAGGGGATCGGCAATCAGCCCCAGCATTTT. It yields the protein CASSSIPQGIGNQPQHF.

This clonotype was seen a handful of times. The V gene is TRBV27, the J gene TRBJ1-1; possible D gene TRBD1, 5 bases. Germline V lookup: CDR1 MNHEY, CDR2 SMNVEV (reference sequence). The V end lost 6 bases, the J end lost 4 bases, and 15 bases lay between the germline ends. The CDR3 consists of 14 residues. The CDR3 bases are TGTGCCAGCAGCCGGGACCGATCCTCCACTGAAGCTTTCTTT. Translation: CASSRDRSSTEAFF.

This clonotype was picked up a small number of times. The chain is built from TRBV29-1 and TRBJ1-2, with a weak D call TRBD1 (5 bases). There are 13 residues in the CDR3. CDR1 and CDR2 from the germline V gene are SQVTM and ANQGSEA. Trimming took off 3 bases at V and 6 bases at J, with 14 bases between the two ends. The CDR3 DNA follows: TGCAGCGTTGATGACACAGGCGGAGATGGCTACACCTTC. Translated, it gives CSVDDTGGDGYTF. Full variable domain (missing parts from reference TRBV29-1 and TRBJ1-2): SAVISQKPSRDICQRGTSLTIQCQVDSQVTMMFWYRQQPGQSLTLIATANQGSEATYESGFVIDKFPISRPNLTFSTLTVSNMSPEDSSIYLCSVDDTGGDGYTFGSGTRLTVV.

This clonotype showed up just a few times. CDR3 coding DNA: TGTGCCAGCCTTAGGCCAGGCACAGATACGCAGTATTTT. It yields the protein CASLRPGTDTQYF. This chain uses TRBV6-6 with TRBJ2-3; D is ambiguous. The V gene's germline CDR1 is MNHNY and CDR2 SVGAGI (reference sequence). The CDR3 consists of 13 residues. Trimming took 8 bases from V and 1 from J, leaving 10 bases between them.

This clonotype was seen a few times. At one end the junction does not follow the germline gene, possibly because of a read error. The gene calls are TRBV20-1 and TRBJ2-7; 7 bases match TRBD1. This CDR3 is 10 amino acids long. Germline V gene data show CDR1 as DFQATT and CDR2 as SNEGSKA (reference sequence). This CDR3 reads CSARDRWGFF. In nucleotides, the CDR3 is TGCAGTGCTAGGGACAGGTGGGGTTTTTTC.

This clonotype has only a few counts. The rearrangement links TRBV12-3 or TRBV12-4 to TRBJ1-1; a possible D gene is TRBD1 (5 bases). This CDR3 has 13 residues. The V gene lost 6 bases and the J gene lost 8 bases, with 16 bases spanning the gap. For the CDR3, the DNA is TGTGCCAGCAGCCGGGCGGCGGGGGTGGAAGCTTTCTTT. Amino acids: CASSRAAGVEAFF.

This clonotype was seen at least ten times. J is TRBJ1-5 and V is TRBV20-1; TRBD1 agrees at 7 bases. V lost 3 bases to trimming and J lost 5 bases; unmatched junction nucleotides: 7. The CDR3 runs 14 residues. Germline assignment: CDR1 DFQATT and CDR2 SNEGSKA (reference sequence). CDR3 in DNA: TGCAGTGCTAGCAGAGGGAGGGGGCATCAGCCCCAGCATTTT. Translated: CSASRGRGHQPQHF.

The chain has TRBV6-1 and TRBJ2-7; maybe TRBD1 (6 bases). Germline V gives CDR1 MNHNS, CDR2 SASEGT. This CDR3 region has 16 residues. Trimming took 4 bases from V and 5 from J, leaving 21 bases between them. This CDR3 reads CASSASRGTWPNEQYF. In DNA, the CDR3 is TGTGCCAGCAGTGCTTCCCGAGGGACATGGCCTAACGAGCAGTACTTC.

The chain combines TRBV7-2 with TRBJ1-2, with D maybe TRBD1 (6 bases). The length of the CDR3 is 15 residues. Trimming left V 5 bases short and J 4 bases short, with 17 bases between. Germline V gene data show CDR1 as SGHTA and CDR2 as FQGNSA. The CDR3 region has the DNA TGTGCCAGCAGCCCCTACCGGACAGATCTCTATGGCTACACCTTC. It specifies CASSPYRTDLYGYTF.

This chain connects TRBV4-1 to TRBJ2-3; D gene ambiguous. V shed 0 bases and J shed 6 bases, with 10 bases lying between them. Germline-derived CDR1 and CDR2 are MGHRA and YSYEKL. CDR3 length: 14 amino acids. In nucleotides, the CDR3 is TGCGCCAGCAGCCAAGATGGCCGGCGGGATACGCAGTATTTT. This encodes CASSQDGRRDTQYF.

This clonotype was counted only a few times. V and J are TRBV20-1 and TRBJ2-3, with D unclear. The ends were cut back, 3 bases at V and 2 bases at J, with 12 bases in the middle. The CDR3 length is 14 residues. Looked up from germline, CDR1 is DFQATT and CDR2 is SNEGSKA (reference sequence). The CDR3 coding sequence is TGCAGTGCTAGTTATCACAGCGTCACAGATACGCAGTATTTT. It yields the protein CSASYHSVTDTQYF.

This clonotype appeared many times. The V call is TRBV29-1, the J call TRBJ1-4; D is undetermined. V lost 4 bases to trimming and J lost 4 bases, with 10 bases between them. The CDR3 has 13 amino acids. Germline values: CDR1 SQVTM, CDR2 ANQGSEA. Here the CDR3 DNA reads TGCAGCGTTGCTTCGGGGTTTAATGAAAAACTGTTTTTT. This sequence encodes CSVASGFNEKLFF.

J is TRBJ2-3 and V is TRBV2, with 7 bases aligning to TRBD2. V gave up 5 bases and J gave up 6 bases; unmatched junction bases: 8. Germline V lookup: CDR1 SNHLY, CDR2 FYNNEI. The CDR3 extends over 14 amino acids. The CDR3 loop reads CASSQTGGSDTQYF. For the CDR3, the DNA is TGTGCCAGCAGTCAGACGGGGGGTTCGGATACGCAGTATTTT.

The rearrangement joins TRBV6-5 to TRBJ2-3, with 8 bases that match TRBD2. The germline gives CDR1 MNHEY, CDR2 SVGAGI. V trimming: 2 bases; J trimming: 1 base; junction bases outside the gene matches: 2. The CDR3 length is 15 residues. CDR3 protein: CASSYRGLGTDTQYF. The CDR3 DNA is TGTGCCAGCAGTTACCGGGGACTAGGCACAGATACGCAGTATTTT.

The V call is TRBV25-1, the J call TRBJ1-6, with D hard to call. V was clipped by 3 bases and J by 6 bases, with 9 bases between them. The germline V gene has CDR1 MGHDK and CDR2 SYGVNS. This CDR3 has 14 residues. The CDR3 protein is CASSDLDGNSPLHF. The CDR3, as DNA: TGTGCCAGCAGTGACCTCGACGGTAATTCACCCCTCCACTTT.